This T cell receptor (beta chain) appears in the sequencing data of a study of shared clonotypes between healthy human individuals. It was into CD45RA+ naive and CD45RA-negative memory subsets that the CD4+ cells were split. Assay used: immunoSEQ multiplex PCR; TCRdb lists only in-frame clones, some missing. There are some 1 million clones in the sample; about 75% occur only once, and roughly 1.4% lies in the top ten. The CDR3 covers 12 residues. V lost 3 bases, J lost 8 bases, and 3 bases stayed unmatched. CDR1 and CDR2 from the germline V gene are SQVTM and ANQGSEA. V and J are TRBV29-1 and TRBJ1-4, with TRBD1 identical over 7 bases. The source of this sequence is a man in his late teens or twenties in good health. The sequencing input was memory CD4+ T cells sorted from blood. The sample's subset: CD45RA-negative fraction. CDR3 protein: CSVEGDSEKLFF. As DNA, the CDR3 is TGCAGCGTTGAGGGGGACAGCGAAAAACTGTTTTTT.